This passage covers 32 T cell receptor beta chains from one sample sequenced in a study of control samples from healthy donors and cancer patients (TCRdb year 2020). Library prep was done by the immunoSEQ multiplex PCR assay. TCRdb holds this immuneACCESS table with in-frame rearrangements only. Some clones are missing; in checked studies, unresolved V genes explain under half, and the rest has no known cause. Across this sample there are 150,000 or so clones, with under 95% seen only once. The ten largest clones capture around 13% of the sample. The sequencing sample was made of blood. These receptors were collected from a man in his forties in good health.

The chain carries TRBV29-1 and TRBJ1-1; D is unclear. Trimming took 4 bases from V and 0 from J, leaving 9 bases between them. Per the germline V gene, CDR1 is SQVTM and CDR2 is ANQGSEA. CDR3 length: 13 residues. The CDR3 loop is CSVVRRMNTEAFF. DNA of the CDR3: TGCAGCGTTGTAAGACGGATGAACACTGAAGCTTTCTTT.

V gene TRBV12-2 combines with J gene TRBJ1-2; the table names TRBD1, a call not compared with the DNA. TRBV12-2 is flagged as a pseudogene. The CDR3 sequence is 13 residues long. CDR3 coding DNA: TGTGCAAGTCGCTTAGCGGTCGACAATGGCTACACCTTC. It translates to CASRLAVDNGYTF.

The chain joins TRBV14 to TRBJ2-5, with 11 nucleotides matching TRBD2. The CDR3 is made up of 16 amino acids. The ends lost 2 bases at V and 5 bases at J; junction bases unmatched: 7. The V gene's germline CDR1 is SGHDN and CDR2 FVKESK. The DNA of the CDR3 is TGTGCCAGCAGCCAAAGACTAGCGGGATCGTGGGAGACCCAGTACTTC. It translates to CASSQRLAGSWETQYF.

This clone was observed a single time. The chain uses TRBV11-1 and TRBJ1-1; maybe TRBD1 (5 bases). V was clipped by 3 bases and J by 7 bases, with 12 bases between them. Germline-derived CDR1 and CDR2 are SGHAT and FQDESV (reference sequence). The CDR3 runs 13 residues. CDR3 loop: CASSLGPWVEAFF. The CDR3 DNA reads TGTGCCAGCAGCTTGGGGCCGTGGGTTGAAGCTTTCTTT.

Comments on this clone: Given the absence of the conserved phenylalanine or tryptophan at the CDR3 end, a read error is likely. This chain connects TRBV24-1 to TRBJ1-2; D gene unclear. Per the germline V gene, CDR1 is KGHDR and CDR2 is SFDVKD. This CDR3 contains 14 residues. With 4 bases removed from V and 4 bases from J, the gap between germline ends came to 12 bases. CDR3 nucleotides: TGTGCCACCAGTGACCTAGCGGACTGCTATGGCTACACCCTC. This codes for CATSDLADCYGYTL.

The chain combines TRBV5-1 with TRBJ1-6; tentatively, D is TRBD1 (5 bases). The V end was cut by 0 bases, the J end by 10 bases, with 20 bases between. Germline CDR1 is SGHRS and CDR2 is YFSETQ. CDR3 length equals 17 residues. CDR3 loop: CASSLAGGVFQRSPLHF. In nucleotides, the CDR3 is TGCGCCAGCAGCTTGGCGGGGGGGGTTTTTCAAAGATCACCCCTCCACTTT.

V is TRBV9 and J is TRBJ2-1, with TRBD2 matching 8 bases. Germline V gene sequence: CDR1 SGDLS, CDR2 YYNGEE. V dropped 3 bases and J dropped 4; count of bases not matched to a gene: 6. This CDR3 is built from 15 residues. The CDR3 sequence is CASSDRGGPYNEQFF. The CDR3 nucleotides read TGTGCCAGCAGCGACCGGGGGGGCCCTTACAATGAGCAGTTCTTC.

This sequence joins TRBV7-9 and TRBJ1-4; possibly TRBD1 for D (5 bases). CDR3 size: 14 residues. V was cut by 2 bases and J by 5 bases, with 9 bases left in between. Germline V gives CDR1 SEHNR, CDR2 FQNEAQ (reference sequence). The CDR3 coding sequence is TGTGCCAGCAGCTTAATCACAGGCAATGAAAAACTGTTTTTT. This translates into CASSLITGNEKLFF. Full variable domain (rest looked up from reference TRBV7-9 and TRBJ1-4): DTGVSQNPRHKITKRGQNVTFRCDPISEHNRLYWYRQTLGQGPEFLTYFQNEAQLEKSRLLSDRFSAERPKGSFSTLEIQRTEQGDSAMYLCASSLITGNEKLFFGSGTQLSVL.

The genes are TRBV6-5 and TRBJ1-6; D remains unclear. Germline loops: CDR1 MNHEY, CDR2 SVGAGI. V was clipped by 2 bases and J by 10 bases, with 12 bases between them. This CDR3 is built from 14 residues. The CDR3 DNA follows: TGTGCCAGCAGTTACCGGACCTTCAGGTCACCCCTCCACTTT. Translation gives CASSYRTFRSPLHF.

CDR3 coding DNA: TGTGCCAGTGCCACTAGCGCTATCACCGGGGAGCTGTTTTTT. The encoded protein is CASATSAITGELFF. This chain links TRBV19 with TRBJ2-2; TRBD2 aligns across 7 bases. This CDR3 is 14 amino acids long. Losses at the gene ends were 8 bases for V and 4 bases for J; bases not matched to a gene: 7. Germline V gene data show CDR1 as LNHDA and CDR2 as SQIVND (reference sequence).

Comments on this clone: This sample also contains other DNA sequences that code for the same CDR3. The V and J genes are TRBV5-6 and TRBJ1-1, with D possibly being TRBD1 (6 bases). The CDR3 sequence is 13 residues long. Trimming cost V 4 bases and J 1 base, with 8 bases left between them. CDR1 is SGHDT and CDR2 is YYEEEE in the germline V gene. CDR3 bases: TGTGCCAGCAGCCTGGACAGGAACACTGAAGCTTTCTTT. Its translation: CASSLDRNTEAFF. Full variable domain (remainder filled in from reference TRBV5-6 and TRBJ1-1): DAGVTQSPTHLIKTRGQQVTLRCSPKSGHDTVSWYQQALGQGPQFIFQYYEEEERQRGNFPDRFSGHQFPNYSSELNVNALLLGDSALYLCASSLDRNTEAFFGQGTRLTVV.

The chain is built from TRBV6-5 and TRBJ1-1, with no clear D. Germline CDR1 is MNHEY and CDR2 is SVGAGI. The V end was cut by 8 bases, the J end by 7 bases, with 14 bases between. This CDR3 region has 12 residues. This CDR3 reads CASQAGYGEAFF. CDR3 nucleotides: TGTGCCAGCCAAGCGGGGTACGGTGAAGCTTTCTTT.

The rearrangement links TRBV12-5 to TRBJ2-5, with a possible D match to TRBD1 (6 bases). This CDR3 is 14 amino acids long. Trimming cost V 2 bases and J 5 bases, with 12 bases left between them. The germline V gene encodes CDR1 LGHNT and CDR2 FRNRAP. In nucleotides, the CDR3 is TGTGCTAGTGGTTTGTTCCCCCAGGGGGAGACCCAGTACTTC. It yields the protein CASGLFPQGETQYF.

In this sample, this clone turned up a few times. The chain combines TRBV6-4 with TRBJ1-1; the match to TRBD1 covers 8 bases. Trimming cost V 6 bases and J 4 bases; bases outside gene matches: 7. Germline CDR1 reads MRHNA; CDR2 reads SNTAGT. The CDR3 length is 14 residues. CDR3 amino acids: CASSPGQEATEAFF. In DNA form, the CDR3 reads TGTGCCAGCAGCCCGGGACAGGAGGCCACTGAAGCTTTCTTT.

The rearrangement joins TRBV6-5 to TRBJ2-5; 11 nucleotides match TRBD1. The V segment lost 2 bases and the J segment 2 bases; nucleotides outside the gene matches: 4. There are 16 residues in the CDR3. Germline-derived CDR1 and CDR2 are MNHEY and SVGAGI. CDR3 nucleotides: TGTGCCAGCAGTTACGCAGGGACAGGGGGGCAAGAGACCCAGTACTTC. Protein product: CASSYAGTGGQETQYF.

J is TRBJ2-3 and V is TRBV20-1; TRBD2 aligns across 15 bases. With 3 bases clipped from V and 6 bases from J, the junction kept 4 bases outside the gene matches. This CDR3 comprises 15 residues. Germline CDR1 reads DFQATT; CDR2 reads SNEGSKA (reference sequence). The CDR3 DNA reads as TGCAGTGCTAGTGGACTAGCGGGAGGGGGTGATACGCAGTATTTT. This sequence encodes CSASGLAGGGDTQYF.

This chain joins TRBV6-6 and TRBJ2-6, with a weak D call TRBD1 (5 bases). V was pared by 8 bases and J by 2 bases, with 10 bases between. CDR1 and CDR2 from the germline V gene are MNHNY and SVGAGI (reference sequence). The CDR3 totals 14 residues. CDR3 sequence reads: CASVRGTGANVLTF. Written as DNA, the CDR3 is TGTGCCAGCGTTAGGGGTACTGGGGCCAACGTCCTGACTTTC.

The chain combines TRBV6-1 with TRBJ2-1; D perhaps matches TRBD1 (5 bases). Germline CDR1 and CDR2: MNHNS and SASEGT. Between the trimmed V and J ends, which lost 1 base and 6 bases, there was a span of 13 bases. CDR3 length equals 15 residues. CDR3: CASSEGREVGNEQFF. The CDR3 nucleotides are TGTGCCAGCAGTGAAGGCAGGGAAGTAGGCAATGAGCAGTTCTTC.

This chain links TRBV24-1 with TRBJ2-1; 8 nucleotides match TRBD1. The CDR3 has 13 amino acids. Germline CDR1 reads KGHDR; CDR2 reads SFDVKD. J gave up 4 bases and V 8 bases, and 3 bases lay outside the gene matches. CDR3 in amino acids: CATTGQGYNEQFF. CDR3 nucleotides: TGTGCCACCACCGGACAGGGTTACAATGAGCAGTTCTTC.

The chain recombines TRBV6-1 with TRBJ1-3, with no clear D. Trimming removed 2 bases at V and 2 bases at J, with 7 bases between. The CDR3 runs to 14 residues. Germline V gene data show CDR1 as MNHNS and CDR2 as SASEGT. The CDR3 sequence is CASSESGTGNTIYF. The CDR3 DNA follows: TGTGCCAGCAGTGAATCGGGAACTGGAAACACCATATATTTT.

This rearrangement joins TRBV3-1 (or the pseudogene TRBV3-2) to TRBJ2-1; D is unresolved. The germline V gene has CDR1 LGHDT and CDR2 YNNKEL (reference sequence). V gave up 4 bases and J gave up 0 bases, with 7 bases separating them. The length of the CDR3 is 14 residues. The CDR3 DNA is TGTGCCAGCAGCCCATCCCGCTCCTACAATGAGCAGTTCTTC. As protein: CASSPSRSYNEQFF.

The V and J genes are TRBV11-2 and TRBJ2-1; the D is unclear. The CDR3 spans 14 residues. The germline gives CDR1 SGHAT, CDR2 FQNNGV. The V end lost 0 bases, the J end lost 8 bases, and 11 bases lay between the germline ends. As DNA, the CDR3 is TGTGCCAGCAGCTTAGATCTTATCGGTTATGAGCAGTTCTTC. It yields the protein CASSLDLIGYEQFF.

The CDR3 sequence: CASSDGSGGPQETQYF. The CDR3 bases are TGCGCCAGCAGTGATGGTAGCGGGGGTCCACAAGAGACCCAGTACTTC. This chain connects TRBV10-1 to TRBJ2-5; 9 bases fit TRBD2. Germline lookup yields CDR1 WNHNN and CDR2 SYGVQD (reference sequence). CDR3 length: 16 amino acids. V was clipped by 3 bases and J by 2 bases; unmatched bases: 7.

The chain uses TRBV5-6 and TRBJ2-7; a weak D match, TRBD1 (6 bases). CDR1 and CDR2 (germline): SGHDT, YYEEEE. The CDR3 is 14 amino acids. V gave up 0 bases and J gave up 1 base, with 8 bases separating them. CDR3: CASSLVQGSYEQYF. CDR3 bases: TGTGCCAGCAGCTTGGTGCAGGGGTCCTACGAGCAGTACTTC.

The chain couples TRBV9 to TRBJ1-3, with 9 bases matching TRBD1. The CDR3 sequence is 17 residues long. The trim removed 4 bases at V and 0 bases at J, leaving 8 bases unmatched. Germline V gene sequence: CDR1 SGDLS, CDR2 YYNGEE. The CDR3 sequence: CASSTGGTGSSGNTIYF. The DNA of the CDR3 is TGTGCCAGCAGCACAGGGGGGACAGGGTCCTCTGGAAACACCATATATTTT.

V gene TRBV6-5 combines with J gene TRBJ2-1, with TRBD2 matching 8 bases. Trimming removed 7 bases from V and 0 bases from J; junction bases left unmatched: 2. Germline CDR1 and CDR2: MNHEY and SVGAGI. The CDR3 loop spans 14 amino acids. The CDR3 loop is CASTREVSYNEQFF. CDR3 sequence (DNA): TGTGCCAGCACGCGGGAGGTCTCCTACAATGAGCAGTTCTTC.

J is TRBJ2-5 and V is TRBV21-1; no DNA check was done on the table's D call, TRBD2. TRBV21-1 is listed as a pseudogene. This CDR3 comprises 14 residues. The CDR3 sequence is CASGVATAKETQYF. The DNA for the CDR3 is TGTGCCAGCGGAGTGGCTACCGCCAAAGAGACCCAGTACTTC.

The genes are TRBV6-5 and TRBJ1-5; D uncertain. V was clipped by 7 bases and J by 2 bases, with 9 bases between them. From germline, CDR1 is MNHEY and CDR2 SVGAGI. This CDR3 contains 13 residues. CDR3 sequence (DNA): TGTGCCAGCATGGCCGGGGGCAATCAGCCCCAGCATTTT. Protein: CASMAGGNQPQHF.

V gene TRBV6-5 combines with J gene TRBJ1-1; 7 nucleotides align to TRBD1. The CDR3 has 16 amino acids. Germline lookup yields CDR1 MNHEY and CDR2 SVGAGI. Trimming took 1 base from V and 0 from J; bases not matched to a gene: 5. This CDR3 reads CASSYFGRGMNTEAFF. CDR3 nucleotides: TGTGCCAGCAGTTACTTCGGCAGGGGGATGAACACTGAAGCTTTCTTT.

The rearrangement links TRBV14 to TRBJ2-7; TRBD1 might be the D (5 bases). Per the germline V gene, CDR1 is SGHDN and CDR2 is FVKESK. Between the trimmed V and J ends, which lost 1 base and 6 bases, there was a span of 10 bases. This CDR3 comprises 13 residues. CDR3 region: CASSQGQGREQYF. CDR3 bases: TGTGCCAGCAGCCAAGGTCAGGGCCGCGAGCAGTACTTC.

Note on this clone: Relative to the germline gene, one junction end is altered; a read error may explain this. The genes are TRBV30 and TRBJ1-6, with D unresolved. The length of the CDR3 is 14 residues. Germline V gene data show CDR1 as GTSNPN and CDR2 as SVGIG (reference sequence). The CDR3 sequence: CTWSVSSYNSPLHF. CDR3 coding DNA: TGTACCTGGAGTGTTAGCTCCTATAATTCACCCCTCCACTTT.

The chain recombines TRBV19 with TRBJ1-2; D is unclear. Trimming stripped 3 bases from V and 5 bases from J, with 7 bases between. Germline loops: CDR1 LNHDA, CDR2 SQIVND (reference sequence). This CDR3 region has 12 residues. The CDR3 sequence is CASSISFYGYTF. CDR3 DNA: TGTGCCAGTAGTATTTCCTTTTATGGCTACACCTTC.